The rows below give T cell receptor beta chains drawn from one sample of a study of OX40 agonist ivuxolimab in advanced cancers. Method: immunoSEQ multiplex PCR; TCRdb's copy keeps in-frame clones and lacks some. The top ten clones hold roughly 12% of a sample with about 54,000 clones, approximately 90% of them seen once. The material was CD4+ or CD8+ T cells sorted from blood, obtained in a trial of the OX40 agonist ivuxolimab. These TCRs come from an adult with an advanced solid tumor such as melanoma, head and neck, liver or kidney cancer. Each CDR3 is given with its conserved first and last residue. The order of the fields is CDR3 length, J gene, clone size, D gene, V gene, CDR3 DNA, CDR3 protein. The D gene is left open where the match is weak. Only some rows state a clone size, as once, few, many or a class for expanded clones.

15	TRBJ2-3	NA	NA	TRBV11-3	TGTGCCAGCAGCTTAGGAGACACCAGCACAGATACGCAGTATTTT	CASSLGDTSTDTQYF
14	TRBJ1-5	NA	TRBD1	TRBV2	TGTGCCAGCAGGGGGACAGGGGGGTATCAGCCCCAGCATTTT	CASRGTGGYQPQHF
14	TRBJ2-3	NA	NA	TRBV7-2	TGTGCCAGCAGCTTAGGGGGCGGGCCCGGGGGGCAGTATTTT	CASSLGGGPGGQYF
16	TRBJ2-3	NA	NA	TRBV10-3	TGTGCCATCAGTGAGCCCCGGGATCTGATCACAGATACGCAGTATTTT	CAISEPRDLITDTQYF
17	TRBJ2-7	NA	TRBD2	TRBV4-2	TGTGCCAGCAGCCCGTGGAATAGCGGGGCCAGCTCCTACGAGCAGTACTTC	CASSPWNSGASSYEQYF
12	TRBJ2-3	NA	NA	TRBV7-2	TGTGCCAGCAGCCCGGACCGCCATACGCAGTATTTT	CASSPDRHTQYF
15	TRBJ2-3	NA	TRBD2	TRBV6-4	TGTGCCAGCAGTAAAAACGGACTAGCCGGAGATACGCAGTATTTT	CASSKNGLAGDTQYF
14	TRBJ2-7	few	TRBD1	TRBV18	TGTGCCAGCTCACCAACGGGGACAGCCTCCGAGCAGTACTTC	CASSPTGTASEQYF
14	TRBJ1-4	NA	NA	TRBV5-1	TGCGCCAGCAGCTTACAGGGTGCTGATGAAAAACTGTTTTTT	CASSLQGADEKLFF
15	TRBJ2-1	NA	NA	TRBV5-1	TGCGCCAGCAGCTTGGAGTGGGCAGGCTACAATGAGCAGTTCTTC	CASSLEWAGYNEQFF
13	TRBJ1-6	NA	NA	TRBV2	TGTGCCAGCAGTGGCCGCACAAATTCACCCCTCCACTTT	CASSGRTNSPLHF
15	TRBJ1-2	NA	TRBD1	TRBV4-1	TGCGCCAGCAGCCACGGCCGAGGGGGCAACTATGGCTACACCTTC	CASSHGRGGNYGYTF
18	TRBJ2-7	NA	NA	TRBV4-2	TGTGCCAGCAGCCAAGATCCCCCCCAAGTATACGGGGGCAACGAGCAGTACTTC	CASSQDPPQVYGGNEQYF
15	TRBJ1-2	NA	NA	TRBV5-1	TGCGCCAGCAGCTTGGACGGGGAGTTTGGTGGTGGCTACACCTTC	CASSLDGEFGGGYTF
15	TRBJ1-6	NA	NA	TRBV6-6	TGTGCCAGCAGTTGGACCGAGGGATATAATTCACCCCTCCACTTT	CASSWTEGYNSPLHF
14	TRBJ1-3	once	NA	TRBV2	TGTGCCAGCAGTACACCGGGAGCTGGAAACACCATATATTTT	CASSTPGAGNTIYF
12	TRBJ1-2	NA	TRBD1	TRBV6-1	TGTGCCAGCACCCGACAGGGCAGCGGCTACACCTTC	CASTRQGSGYTF
13	TRBJ2-3	NA	NA	TRBV7-2	TGTGCCAGCAGCTTGAGGGGGGAGGATACGCAGTATTTT	CASSLRGEDTQYF
13	TRBJ1-5	few	NA	TRBV6-1	TGTGCCAGCACACCAGGGCCCCCTACGCCCCAGCATTTT	CASTPGPPTPQHF
13	TRBJ1-1	NA	NA	TRBV28	TGTGCCAGCAGTTTAGGACAGAACACTGAAGCTTTCTTT	CASSLGQNTEAFF
15	TRBJ1-2	NA	NA	TRBV7-9	TGTGCCAGCAGCTTAGAATTCGGCTACCTCTATGGCTACACCTTC	CASSLEFGYLYGYTF
14	TRBJ2-3	NA	NA	TRBV5-1	TGCGCCAGCAGCTTCGGGCCAACCACAGATACGCAGTATTTT	CASSFGPTTDTQYF
14	TRBJ2-7	NA	TRBD2	TRBV2	TGTGCCAGCACAGAGCAGGGAGGGGCTTACGAGCAGTACTTC	CASTEQGGAYEQYF
15	TRBJ2-5	once	TRBD2	TRBV5-6	TGTGCCAGCAGCTTAGAACTAGCGGGACAAGAGACCCAGTACTTC	CASSLELAGQETQYF
15	TRBJ1-5	NA	NA	TRBV12-2	TGTGCAAGTCGCTTAGCGCAGGGATGGGGTCAGCCCCAGCATTTT	CASRLAQGWGQPQHF
18	TRBJ2-6	NA	TRBD2	TRBV5-4	TGTGCCAGCAGCTTGGGTAGTAGCGGGGGGTCTGGGGCCAACGTCCTGACTTTC	CASSLGSSGGSGANVLTF
15	TRBJ2-3	once	NA	TRBV28	TGTGCCAGCAGCAGGGGTGGGGATCCCACAGATACGCAGTATTTT	CASSRGGDPTDTQYF
15	TRBJ2-1	NA	NA	TRBV5-1	TGCGCCAGCAGCTTGAGAGTTGAAGGGGTTAGTGAGCAGTTCTTC	CASSLRVEGVSEQFF
13	TRBJ1-5	NA	NA	TRBV7-2	TGTGCCAGCAGCGTATCCCTGGGAGAGCCCCAGCATTTT	CASSVSLGEPQHF
15	TRBJ2-1	NA	NA	TRBV7-9	TGTGCCAGCAGCCCAAGGGGGACCATCAACAATGAGCAGTTCTTC	CASSPRGTINNEQFF
13	TRBJ2-7	NA	TRBD2	TRBV6-1	TGTGCCAGCAGTTTAGCGGGGCCCTACGAGCAGTACTTC	CASSLAGPYEQYF
15	TRBJ2-7	NA	NA	TRBV11-2	TGTGCCAGCAGCTTCCCGGGCTCAAGCTCCTACGAGCAGTACTTC	CASSFPGSSSYEQYF
13	TRBJ1-3	NA	NA	TRBV6-6	TGTGCCAGCAGATCCCCCCCGGGAAACACCATATATTTT	CASRSPPGNTIYF
14	TRBJ2-5	NA	TRBD1	TRBV11-2	TGTGCCAGCAGCCTTCGGGACAGCCAAGAGACCCAGTACTTC	CASSLRDSQETQYF
16	TRBJ2-7	NA	TRBD1	TRBV5-6	TGTGCCAGCAGCTGGTGGGGGACAGTCCAGACCTACGAGCAGTACTTC	CASSWWGTVQTYEQYF
16	TRBJ2-3	NA	NA	TRBV11-2	TGTGCCAGCAGCTTAAGAGGGGGGGCAGAGACAGATACGCAGTATTTT	CASSLRGGAETDTQYF
15	TRBJ1-2	NA	NA	TRBV2	TGTGCCAGCAGCTTAATACAGGGAAGGGCCTATGGCTACACCTTC	CASSLIQGRAYGYTF
14	TRBJ1-3	once	TRBD1	TRBV6-1	TGTGCCAGCAGTTCCCCGGGACAGGGTGACACCATATATTTT	CASSSPGQGDTIYF
12	TRBJ2-7	NA	NA	TRBV10-3	TGTGCCATCAGTGTACTTCTAGGAGAGCAGTACTTC	CAISVLLGEQYF
15	TRBJ2-5	NA	NA	TRBV7-2	TGTGCCAGCAGCGTCGGGACTTTGTACCAAGAGACCCAGTACTTC	CASSVGTLYQETQYF
12	TRBJ2-7	NA	NA	TRBV28	TGTGCCAGCAGCCAATTCGAAAGCGAGCAGTACTTC	CASSQFESEQYF
15	TRBJ2-3	NA	NA	TRBV10-3	TGTGCCATCAGCCGTCGTAGCGGCACCGGAGATACGCAGTATTTT	CAISRRSGTGDTQYF
15	TRBJ2-7	NA	TRBD1	TRBV28	TGTGCCAGCAGTTTCCGGACAGGGTCTAACTACGAGCAGTACTTC	CASSFRTGSNYEQYF
13	TRBJ2-1	NA	TRBD1	TRBV5-1	TGCGCCAGCAGCCTGGACAGGTACAATGAGCAGTTCTTC	CASSLDRYNEQFF
15	TRBJ2-5	NA	NA	TRBV2	TGTGCCAGCAGTGAAAATCCTGGAGGGCAAGAGACCCAGTACTTC	CASSENPGGQETQYF
13	TRBJ1-5	NA	NA	TRBV19	TGTGCGTCCTCGTGGGGTAACAATCAGCCCCAGCATTTT	CASSWGNNQPQHF
13	TRBJ2-5	NA	NA	TRBV5-1	TGCGCCAGCAGCTTGGACAGGGAAGAGACCCAGTACTTC	CASSLDREETQYF
14	TRBJ2-7	NA	TRBD1	TRBV7-8	TGTGCCTCCCGCTCCGGGACAGGGGGCTTCGAGCAGTACTTC	CASRSGTGGFEQYF
16	TRBJ1-4	NA	NA	TRBV6-6	TGTGCCAGCAGTCCACCGCGGGGCTTCACTAATGAAAAACTGTTTTTT	CASSPPRGFTNEKLFF
20	TRBJ2-7	NA	TRBD2	TRBV12-5	TGTGCTAGTGGTTTAAAGTTACGGCGGGAGCGAATAAACCTCTCCTACGAGCAGTACTTC	CASGLKLRRERINLSYEQYF
13	TRBJ2-3	NA	TRBD2	TRBV5-4	TGTGCCAGCAGTTTTCGGGGGGTCGATACGCAGTATTTT	CASSFRGVDTQYF
16	TRBJ2-5	NA	TRBD1	TRBV7-9	TGTGCCAGCAGCGCCAAACAGGGGGAGGTAGGAGAGACCCAGTACTTC	CASSAKQGEVGETQYF